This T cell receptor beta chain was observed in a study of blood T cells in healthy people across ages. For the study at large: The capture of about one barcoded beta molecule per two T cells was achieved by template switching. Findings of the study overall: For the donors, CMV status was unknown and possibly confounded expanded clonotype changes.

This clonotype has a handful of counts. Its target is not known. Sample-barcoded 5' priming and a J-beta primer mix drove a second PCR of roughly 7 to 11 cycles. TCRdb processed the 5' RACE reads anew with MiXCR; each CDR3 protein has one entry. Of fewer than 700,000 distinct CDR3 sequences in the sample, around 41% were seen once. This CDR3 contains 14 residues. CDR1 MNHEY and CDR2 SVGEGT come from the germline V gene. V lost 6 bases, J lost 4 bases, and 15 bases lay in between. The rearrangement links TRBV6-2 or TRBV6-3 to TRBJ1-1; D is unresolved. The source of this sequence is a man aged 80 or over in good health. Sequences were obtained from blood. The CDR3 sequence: CASREGGLRTEAFF. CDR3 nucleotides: TGTGCCAGCAGGGAAGGTGGGTTACGCACTGAAGCTTTCTTT.